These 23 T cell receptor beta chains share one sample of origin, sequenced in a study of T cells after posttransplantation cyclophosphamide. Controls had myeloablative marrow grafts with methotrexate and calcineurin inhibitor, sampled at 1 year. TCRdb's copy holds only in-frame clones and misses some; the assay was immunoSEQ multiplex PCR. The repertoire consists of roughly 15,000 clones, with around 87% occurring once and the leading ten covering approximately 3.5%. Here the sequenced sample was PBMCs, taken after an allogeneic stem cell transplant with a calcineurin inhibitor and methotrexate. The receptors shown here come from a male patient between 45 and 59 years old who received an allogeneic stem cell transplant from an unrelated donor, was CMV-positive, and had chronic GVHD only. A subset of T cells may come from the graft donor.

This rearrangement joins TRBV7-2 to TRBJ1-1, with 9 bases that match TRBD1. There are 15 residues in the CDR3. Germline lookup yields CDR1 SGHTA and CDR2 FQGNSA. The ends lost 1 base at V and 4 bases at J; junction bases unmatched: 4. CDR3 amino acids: CASSLDRGRGTEAFF. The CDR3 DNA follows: TGTGCCAGCAGCTTAGACAGGGGGCGCGGCACTGAAGCTTTCTTT.

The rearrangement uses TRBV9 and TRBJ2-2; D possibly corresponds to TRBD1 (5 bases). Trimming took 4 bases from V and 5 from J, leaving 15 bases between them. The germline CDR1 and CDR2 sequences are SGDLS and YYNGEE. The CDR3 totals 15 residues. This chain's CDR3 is CASSPSTEPTGELFF. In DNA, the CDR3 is TGTGCCAGCAGCCCCTCGACAGAACCTACCGGGGAGCTGTTTTTT.

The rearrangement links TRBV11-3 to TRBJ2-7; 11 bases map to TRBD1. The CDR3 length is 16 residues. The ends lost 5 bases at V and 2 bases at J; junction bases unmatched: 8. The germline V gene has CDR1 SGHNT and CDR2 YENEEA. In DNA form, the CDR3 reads TGTGCCAGCAGCCCACCGGGACAGGGGGAGACCTACGAGCAGTACTTC. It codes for CASSPPGQGETYEQYF.

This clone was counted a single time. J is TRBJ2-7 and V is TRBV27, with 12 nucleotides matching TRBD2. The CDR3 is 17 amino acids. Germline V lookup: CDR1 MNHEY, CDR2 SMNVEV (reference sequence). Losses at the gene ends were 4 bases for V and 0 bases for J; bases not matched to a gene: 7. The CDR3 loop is CASSSPSTSGSSYEQYF. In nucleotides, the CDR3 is TGTGCCAGCAGTTCCCCCTCGACTAGCGGGAGCTCCTACGAGCAGTACTTC.

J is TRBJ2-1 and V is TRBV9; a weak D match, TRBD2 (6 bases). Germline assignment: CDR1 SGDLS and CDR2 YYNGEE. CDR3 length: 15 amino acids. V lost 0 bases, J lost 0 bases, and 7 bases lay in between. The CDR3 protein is CASSVGGDSYNEQFF. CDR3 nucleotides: TGTGCCAGCAGCGTAGGGGGGGACTCCTACAATGAGCAGTTCTTC.

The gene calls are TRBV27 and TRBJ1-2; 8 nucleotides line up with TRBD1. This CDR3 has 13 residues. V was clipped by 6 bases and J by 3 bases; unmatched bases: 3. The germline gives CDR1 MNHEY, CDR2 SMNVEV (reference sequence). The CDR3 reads CASRQGADYGYTF. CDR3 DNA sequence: TGTGCCAGCAGGCAGGGGGCGGACTATGGCTACACCTTC.

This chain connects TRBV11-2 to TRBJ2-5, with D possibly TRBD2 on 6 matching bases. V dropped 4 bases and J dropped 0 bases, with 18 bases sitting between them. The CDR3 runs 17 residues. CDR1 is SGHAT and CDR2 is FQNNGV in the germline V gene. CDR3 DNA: TGTGCCAGCAGCTCCCGGGCAGGGACTCTGTACCAAGAGACCCAGTACTTC. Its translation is CASSSRAGTLYQETQYF.

The CDR3 sequence is CASSVFGQGDYGYTF. The CDR3 region has the DNA TGTGCCAGCAGTGTTTTCGGACAGGGGGACTATGGCTACACCTTC. The chain has TRBV6-1 and TRBJ1-2, with TRBD1 matching 10 bases. The length of the CDR3 is 15 residues. From germline, CDR1 is MNHNS and CDR2 SASEGT. Losses at the gene ends were 4 bases for V and 3 bases for J; bases not matched to a gene: 5.

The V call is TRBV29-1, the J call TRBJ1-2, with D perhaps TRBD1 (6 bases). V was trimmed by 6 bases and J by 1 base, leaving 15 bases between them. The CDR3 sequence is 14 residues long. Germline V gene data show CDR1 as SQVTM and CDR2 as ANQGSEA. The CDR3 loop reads CSVDAPDSNYGYTF. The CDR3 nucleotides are TGCAGCGTCGACGCACCGGACAGTAACTATGGCTACACCTTC.

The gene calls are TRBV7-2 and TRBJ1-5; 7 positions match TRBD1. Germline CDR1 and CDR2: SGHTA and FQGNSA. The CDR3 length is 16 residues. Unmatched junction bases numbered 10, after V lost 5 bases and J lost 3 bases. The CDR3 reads CASSDRARGNNQPQHF. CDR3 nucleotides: TGTGCCAGCAGCGACAGGGCCCGCGGGAACAATCAGCCCCAGCATTTT.

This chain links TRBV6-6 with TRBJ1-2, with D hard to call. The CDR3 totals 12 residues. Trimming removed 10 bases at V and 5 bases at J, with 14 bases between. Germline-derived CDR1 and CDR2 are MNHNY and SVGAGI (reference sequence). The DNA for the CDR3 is TGTGCCACCCTCCTAGATACTTATGGCTACACCTTC. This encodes CATLLDTYGYTF.

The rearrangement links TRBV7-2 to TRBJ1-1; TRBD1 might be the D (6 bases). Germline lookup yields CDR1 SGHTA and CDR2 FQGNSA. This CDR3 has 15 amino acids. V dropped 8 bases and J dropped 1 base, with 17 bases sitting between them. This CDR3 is CASHTAGAGNTEAFF. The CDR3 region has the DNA TGTGCCAGCCATACGGCGGGGGCCGGGAACACTGAAGCTTTCTTT. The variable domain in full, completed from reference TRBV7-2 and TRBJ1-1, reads GAGVSQSPSNKVTEKGKDVELRCDPISGHTALYWYRQSLGQGLEFLIYFQGNSAPDKSGLPSDRFSAERTGGSVSTLTIQRTQQEDSAVYLCASHTAGAGNTEAFFGQGTRLTVV.

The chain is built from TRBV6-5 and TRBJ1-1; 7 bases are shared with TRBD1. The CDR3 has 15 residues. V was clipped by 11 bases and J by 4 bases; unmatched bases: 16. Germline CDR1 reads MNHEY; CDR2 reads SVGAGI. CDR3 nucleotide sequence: TGTGCCGCCTACTCCCCCAGAAAGGGGGCCACTGAAGCTTTCTTT. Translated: CAAYSPRKGATEAFF.

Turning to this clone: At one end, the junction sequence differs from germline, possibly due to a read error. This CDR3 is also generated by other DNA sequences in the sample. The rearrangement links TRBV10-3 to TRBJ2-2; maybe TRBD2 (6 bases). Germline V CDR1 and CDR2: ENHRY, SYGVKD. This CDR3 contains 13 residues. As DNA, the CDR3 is TGTGCCATCAGTGAGTTGGCAGGCGGGGAGCTGTTTTTC. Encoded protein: CAISELAGGELFF.

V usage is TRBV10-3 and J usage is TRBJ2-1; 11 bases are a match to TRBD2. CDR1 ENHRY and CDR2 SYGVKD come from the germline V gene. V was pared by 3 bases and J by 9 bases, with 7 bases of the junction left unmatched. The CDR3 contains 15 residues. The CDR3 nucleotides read TGTGCCATCAGTGACCCTCCTAGCGGGAGGCCTGAGCAGTTCTTC. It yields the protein CAISDPPSGRPEQFF.

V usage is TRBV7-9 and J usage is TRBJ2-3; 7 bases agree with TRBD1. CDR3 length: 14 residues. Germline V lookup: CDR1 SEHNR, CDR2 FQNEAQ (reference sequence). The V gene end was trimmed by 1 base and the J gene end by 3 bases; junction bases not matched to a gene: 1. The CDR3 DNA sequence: TGTGCCAGCAGCTTAGACAGGGGTACAGATACGCAGTATTTT. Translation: CASSLDRGTDTQYF.

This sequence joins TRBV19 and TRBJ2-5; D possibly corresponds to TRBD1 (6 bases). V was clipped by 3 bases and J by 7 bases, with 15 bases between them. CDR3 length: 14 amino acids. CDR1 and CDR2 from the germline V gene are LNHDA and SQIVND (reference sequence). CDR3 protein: CASSIQGGQGTQYF. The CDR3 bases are TGTGCCAGTAGTATCCAAGGGGGTCAGGGGACCCAGTACTTC.

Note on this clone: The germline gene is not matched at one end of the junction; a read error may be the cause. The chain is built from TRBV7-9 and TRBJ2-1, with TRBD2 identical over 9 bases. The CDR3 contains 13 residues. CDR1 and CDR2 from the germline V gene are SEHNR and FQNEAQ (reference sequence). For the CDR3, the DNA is TGTGCCAGCAGCTTTCCCTATGCGGGGGGGCAACTCTTC. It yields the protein CASSFPYAGGQLF.

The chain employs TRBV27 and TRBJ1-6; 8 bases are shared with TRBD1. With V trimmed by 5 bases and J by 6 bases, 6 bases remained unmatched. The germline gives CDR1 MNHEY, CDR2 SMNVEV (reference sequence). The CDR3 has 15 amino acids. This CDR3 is CASSPHRGSNSPLHF. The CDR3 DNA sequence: TGTGCCAGCAGTCCACACAGGGGGAGTAATTCACCCCTCCACTTT.

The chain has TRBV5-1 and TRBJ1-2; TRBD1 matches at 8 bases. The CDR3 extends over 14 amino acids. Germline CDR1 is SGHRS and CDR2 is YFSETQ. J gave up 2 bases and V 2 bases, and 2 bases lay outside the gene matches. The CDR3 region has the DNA TGCGCCAGCAGCTTCGGACAGGGAAACTATGGCTACACCTTC. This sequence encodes CASSFGQGNYGYTF.

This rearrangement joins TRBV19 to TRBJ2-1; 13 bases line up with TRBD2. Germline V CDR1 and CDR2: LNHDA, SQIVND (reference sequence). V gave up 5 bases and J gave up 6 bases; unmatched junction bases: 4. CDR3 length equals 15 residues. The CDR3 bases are TGTGCCAGTAGTGCCGGGACTAGCGGGGCCAATGAGCAGTTCTTC. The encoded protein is CASSAGTSGANEQFF.

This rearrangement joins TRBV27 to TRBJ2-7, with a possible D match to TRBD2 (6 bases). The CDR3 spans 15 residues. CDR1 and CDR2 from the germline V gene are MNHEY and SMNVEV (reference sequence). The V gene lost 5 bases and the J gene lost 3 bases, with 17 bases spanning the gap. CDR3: CASSLKPGLDYEQYF. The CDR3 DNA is TGTGCCAGCAGTCTAAAGCCGGGACTGGACTACGAGCAGTACTTC.

Here the CDR3 reads CASSPLEGDYTEAFF. CDR3 sequence (DNA): TGTGCCAGCTCACCCTTAGAAGGGGATTACACTGAAGCTTTCTTT. The chain combines TRBV18 with TRBJ1-1, with a tentative D call TRBD1 (5 bases). The germline CDR1 and CDR2 sequences are KGHSH and LQKENI. V lost 3 bases to trimming and J lost 3 bases, with 14 bases between them. CDR3 size: 15 residues. The variable domain in full, completed from reference TRBV18 and TRBJ1-1, reads NAGVMQNPRHLVRRRGQEARLRCSPMKGHSHVYWYRQLPEEGLKFMVYLQKENIIDESGMPKERFSAEFPKEGPSILRIQQVVRGDSAAYFCASSPLEGDYTEAFFGQGTRLTVV.